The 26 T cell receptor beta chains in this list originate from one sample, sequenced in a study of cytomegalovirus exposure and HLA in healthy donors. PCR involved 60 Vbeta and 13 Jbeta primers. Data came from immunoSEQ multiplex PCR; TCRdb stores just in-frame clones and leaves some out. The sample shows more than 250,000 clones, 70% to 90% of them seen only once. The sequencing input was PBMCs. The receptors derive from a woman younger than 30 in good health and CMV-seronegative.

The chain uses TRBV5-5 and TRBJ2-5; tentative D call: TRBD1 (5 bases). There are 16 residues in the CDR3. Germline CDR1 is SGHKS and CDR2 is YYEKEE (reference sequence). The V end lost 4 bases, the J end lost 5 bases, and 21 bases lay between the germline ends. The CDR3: CASSPPQGVGRETQYF. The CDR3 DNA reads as TGTGCCAGCAGCCCTCCCCAAGGGGTAGGAAGGGAGACCCAGTACTTC.

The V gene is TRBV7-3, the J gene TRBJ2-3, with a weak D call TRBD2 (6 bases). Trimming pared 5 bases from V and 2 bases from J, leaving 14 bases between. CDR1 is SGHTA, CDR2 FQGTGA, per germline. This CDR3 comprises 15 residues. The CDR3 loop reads CASSVPGANTDTQYF. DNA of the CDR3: TGTGCCAGCAGCGTACCGGGAGCCAACACAGATACGCAGTATTTT.

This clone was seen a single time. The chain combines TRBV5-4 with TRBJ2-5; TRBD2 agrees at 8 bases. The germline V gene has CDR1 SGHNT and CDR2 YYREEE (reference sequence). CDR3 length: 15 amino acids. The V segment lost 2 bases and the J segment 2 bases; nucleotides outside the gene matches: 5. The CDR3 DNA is TGTGCCAGCAGCTTACAACCGGGGGGGCAAGAGACCCAGTACTTC. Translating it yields CASSLQPGGQETQYF.

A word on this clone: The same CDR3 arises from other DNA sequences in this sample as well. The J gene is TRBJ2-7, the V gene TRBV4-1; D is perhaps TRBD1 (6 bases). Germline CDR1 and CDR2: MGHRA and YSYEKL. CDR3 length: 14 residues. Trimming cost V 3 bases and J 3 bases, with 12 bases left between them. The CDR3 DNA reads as TGCGCCAGCAGCCATCCAGGACAGAGCTACGAGCAGTACTTC. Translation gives CASSHPGQSYEQYF.

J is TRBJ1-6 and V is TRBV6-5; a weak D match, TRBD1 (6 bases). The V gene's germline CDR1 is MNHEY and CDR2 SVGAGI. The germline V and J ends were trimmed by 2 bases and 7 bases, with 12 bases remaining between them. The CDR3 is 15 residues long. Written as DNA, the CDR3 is TGTGCCAGCAGTTACGTCGGGCAGGGGAATTCACCCCTCCACTTT. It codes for CASSYVGQGNSPLHF.

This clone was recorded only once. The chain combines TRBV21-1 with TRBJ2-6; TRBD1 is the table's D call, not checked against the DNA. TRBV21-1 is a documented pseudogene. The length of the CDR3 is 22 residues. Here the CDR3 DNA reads TGTGCCAGCAGCAAAGCTGGGACAGTTGGGGACCCGGGAAACTCTGGGGCCAACGTCCTGACTTTC. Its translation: CASSKAGTVGDPGNSGANVLTF.

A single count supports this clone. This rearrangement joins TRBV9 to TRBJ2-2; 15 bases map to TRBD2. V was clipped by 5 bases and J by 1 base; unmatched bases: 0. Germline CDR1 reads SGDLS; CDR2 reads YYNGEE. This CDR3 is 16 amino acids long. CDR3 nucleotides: TGTGCCAGCAGGGGACTAGCGGGGGGGAACACCGGGGAGCTGTTTTTT. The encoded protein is CASRGLAGGNTGELFF.

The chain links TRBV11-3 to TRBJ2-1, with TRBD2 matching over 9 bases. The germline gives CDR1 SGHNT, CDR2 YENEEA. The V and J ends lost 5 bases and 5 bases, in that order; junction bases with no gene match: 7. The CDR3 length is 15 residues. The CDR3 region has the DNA TGTGCCAGCAGCCCGCGGACTAGCGTCAACAATGAGCAGTTCTTC. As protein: CASSPRTSVNNEQFF.

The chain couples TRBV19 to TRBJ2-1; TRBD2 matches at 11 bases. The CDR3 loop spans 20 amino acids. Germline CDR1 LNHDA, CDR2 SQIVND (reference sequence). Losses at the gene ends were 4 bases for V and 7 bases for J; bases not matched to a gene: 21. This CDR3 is CASSRTAPYILAGGWNEQFF. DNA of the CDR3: TGTGCCAGTAGTAGGACGGCCCCCTACATCCTAGCGGGGGGATGGAATGAGCAGTTCTTC.

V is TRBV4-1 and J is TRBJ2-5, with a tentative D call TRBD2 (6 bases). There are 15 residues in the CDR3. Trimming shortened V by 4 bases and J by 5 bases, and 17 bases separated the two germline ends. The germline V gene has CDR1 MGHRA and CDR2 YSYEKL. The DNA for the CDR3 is TGCGCCAGCAGCCCCTGGGGACTTGCGGGGGAGACCCAGTACTTC. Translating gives CASSPWGLAGETQYF.

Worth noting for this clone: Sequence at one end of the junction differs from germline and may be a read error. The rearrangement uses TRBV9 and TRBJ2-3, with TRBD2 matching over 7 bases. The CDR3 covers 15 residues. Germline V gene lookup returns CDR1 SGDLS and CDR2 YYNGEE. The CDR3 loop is CRTHSGSTSTDTQYF. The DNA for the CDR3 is TGCCGAACTCATAGCGGGTCTACTAGCACAGATACGCAGTATTTT.

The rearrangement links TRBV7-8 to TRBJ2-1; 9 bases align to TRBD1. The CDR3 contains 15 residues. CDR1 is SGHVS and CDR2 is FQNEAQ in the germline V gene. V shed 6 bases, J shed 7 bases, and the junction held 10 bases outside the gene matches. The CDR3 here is CASRVPGQGPNEQFF. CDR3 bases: TGTGCCAGCAGAGTCCCGGGACAGGGTCCAAATGAGCAGTTCTTC.

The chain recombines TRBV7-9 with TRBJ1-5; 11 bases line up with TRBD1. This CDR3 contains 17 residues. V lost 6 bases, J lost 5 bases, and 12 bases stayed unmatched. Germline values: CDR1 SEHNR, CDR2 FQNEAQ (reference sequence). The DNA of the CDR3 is TGTGCCAGCAGTTCTTTTGGAGGACAGGGGGCCCATCAGCCCCAGCATTTT. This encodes CASSSFGGQGAHQPQHF.

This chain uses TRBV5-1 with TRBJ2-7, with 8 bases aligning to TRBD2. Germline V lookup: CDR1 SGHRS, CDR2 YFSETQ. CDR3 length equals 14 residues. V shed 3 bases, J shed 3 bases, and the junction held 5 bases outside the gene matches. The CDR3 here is CASSSGGVGYEQYF. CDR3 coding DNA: TGCGCCAGCAGCTCGGGAGGGGTGGGCTACGAGCAGTACTTC.

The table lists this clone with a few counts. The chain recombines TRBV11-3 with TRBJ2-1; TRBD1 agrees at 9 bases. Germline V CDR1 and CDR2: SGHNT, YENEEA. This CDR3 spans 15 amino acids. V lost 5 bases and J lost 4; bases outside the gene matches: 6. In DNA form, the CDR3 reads TGTGCCAGCAGCCTCGCCGGGACAGGGTACAATGAGCAGTTCTTC. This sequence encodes CASSLAGTGYNEQFF.

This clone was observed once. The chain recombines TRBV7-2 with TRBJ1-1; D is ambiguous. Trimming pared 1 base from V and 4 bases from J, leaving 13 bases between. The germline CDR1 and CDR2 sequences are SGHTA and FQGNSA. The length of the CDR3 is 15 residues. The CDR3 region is CASSLGHGIGTEAFF. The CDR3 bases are TGTGCCAGCAGCTTAGGACACGGTATTGGCACTGAAGCTTTCTTT.

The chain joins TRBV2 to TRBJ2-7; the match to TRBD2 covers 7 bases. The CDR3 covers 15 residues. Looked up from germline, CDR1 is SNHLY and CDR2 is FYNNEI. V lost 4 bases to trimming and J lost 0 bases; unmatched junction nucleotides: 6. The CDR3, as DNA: TGTGCCAGCAGTGTCGGACTAGGGGCCTCCTACGAGCAGTACTTC. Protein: CASSVGLGASYEQYF.

The CDR3 nucleotides read TGTGCCAGCAGCCTCCGGACTAGCGGGGAGAGTGATACGCAGTATTTT. This translates into CASSLRTSGESDTQYF. The rearrangement joins TRBV4-2 to TRBJ2-3; 12 nucleotides line up with TRBD2. With 4 bases clipped from V and 6 bases from J, the junction kept 8 bases outside the gene matches. The CDR3 is 16 residues long. Germline values: CDR1 LGHNA, CDR2 YNFKEQ.

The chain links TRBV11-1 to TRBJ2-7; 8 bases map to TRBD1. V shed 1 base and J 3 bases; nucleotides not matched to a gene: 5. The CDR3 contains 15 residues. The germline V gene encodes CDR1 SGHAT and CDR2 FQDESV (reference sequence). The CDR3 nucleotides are TGTGCCAGCAGCTTAGATGAGACAGGGGTCTACGAGCAGTACTTC. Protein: CASSLDETGVYEQYF.

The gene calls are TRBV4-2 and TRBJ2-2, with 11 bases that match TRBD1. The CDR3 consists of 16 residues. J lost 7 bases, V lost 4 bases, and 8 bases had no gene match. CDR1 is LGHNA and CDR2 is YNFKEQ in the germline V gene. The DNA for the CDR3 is TGTGCCAGCAGCCTACCGGGACAGGGGGTTTTCGGGGAGCTGTTTTTT. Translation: CASSLPGQGVFGELFF.

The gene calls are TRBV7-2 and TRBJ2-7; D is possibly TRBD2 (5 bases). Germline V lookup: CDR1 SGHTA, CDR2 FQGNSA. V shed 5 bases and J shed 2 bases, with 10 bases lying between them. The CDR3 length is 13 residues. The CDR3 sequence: CASSPRVPYEQYF. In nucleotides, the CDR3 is TGTGCCAGCAGCCCGCGGGTCCCCTACGAGCAGTACTTC.

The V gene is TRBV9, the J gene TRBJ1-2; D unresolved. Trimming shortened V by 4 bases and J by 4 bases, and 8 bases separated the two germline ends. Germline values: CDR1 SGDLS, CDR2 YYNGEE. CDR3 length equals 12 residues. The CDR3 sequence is CASSPVPYGYTF. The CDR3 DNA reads TGTGCCAGCAGCCCAGTCCCCTATGGCTACACCTTC. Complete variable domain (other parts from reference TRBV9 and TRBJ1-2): DSGVTQTPKHLITATGQRVTLRCSPRSGDLSVYWYQQSLDQGLQFLIQYYNGEERAKGNILERFSAQQFPDLHSELNLSSLELGDSALYFCASSPVPYGYTFGSGTRLTVV.

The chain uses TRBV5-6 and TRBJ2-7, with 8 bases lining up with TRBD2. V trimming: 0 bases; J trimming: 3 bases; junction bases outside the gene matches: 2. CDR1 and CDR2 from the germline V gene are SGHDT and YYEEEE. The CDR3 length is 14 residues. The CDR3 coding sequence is TGTGCCAGCAGCTTGGCCGGGACTAGCTACGAGCAGTACTTC. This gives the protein CASSLAGTSYEQYF.

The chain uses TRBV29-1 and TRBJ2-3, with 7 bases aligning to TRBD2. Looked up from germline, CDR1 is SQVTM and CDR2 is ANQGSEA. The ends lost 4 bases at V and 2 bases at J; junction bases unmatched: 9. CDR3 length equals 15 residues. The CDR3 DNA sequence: TGCAGCGTTGTCCCGGCTAGCGGAGCCACAGATACGCAGTATTTT. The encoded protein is CSVVPASGATDTQYF.

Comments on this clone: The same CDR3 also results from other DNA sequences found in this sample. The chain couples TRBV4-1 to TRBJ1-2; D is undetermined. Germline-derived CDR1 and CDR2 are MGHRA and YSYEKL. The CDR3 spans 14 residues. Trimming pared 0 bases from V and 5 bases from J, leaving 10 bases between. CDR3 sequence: CASSQDPGFYGYTF. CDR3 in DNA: TGCGCCAGCAGCCAAGATCCGGGGTTTTATGGCTACACCTTC.

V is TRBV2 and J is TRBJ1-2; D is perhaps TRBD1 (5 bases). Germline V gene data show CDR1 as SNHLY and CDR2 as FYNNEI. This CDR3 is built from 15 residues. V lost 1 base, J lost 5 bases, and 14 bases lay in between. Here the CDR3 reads CASSEGTTLTYGYTF. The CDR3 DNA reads TGTGCCAGCAGTGAAGGGACAACCTTGACGTATGGCTACACCTTC.